The sample holds many counts of the clone carrying this TCR beta chain. Per the germline V gene, CDR1 is SNHLY and CDR2 is FYNNEI. CDR3 length equals 14 residues. The trim removed 7 bases at V and 1 base at J, leaving 4 bases unmatched. TCRdb re-analysed the RT-PCR reads in MiXCR, keeping a single row per CDR3 protein. The top ten clones hold around 7.6% of a sample with 650,000 or so distinct CDR3 sequences, 14% of them seen once. The data stem from a study of response to subunit inactivated influenza vaccine. Sequencing used PBMCs from blood, obtained roughly 15 days before vaccination. The source is a man aged 45-65 years who received an inactivated influenza vaccine. This rearrangement joins TRBV2 to TRBJ2-7; 10 nucleotides agree with TRBD1. The DNA of the CDR3 is TGTGCCAGCACTGGACAGGGGGGATCCTACGAGCAGTACTTC. Amino acid sequence: CASTGQGGSYEQYF.